This paragraph covers one T cell receptor (beta chain) sequence. The V and J ends lost 7 bases and 1 base respectively, with 10 bases between them. The CDR3 contains 13 residues. Germline CDR1 reads MNHNY; CDR2 reads SVGAGI (reference sequence). Source study methods: Amplification with reference gene primers provided the estimates of nucleated cell counts. Generated by immunoSEQ multiplex PCR, the TCRdb table keeps only in-frame clones and is missing some. V, J and clone size were drawn from that table, and D and trimming were deduced from the DNA. The data hold fewer than 180,000 clones, with 87% observed a single time. This sample stems from a study of blood T cell repertoires in COVID-19. About the research overall: PBMCs, B-cell-depleted T cells, or T cells provided the cDNA or gDNA that made up the material.

The sample taken for sequencing was peripheral blood. This receptor was taken from a woman in her sixties or seventies with active or convalescent COVID-19. The chain combines TRBV6-6 with TRBJ1-2; possible D gene TRBD1, 5 bases. The CDR3 sequence: CASIDSLNYGYTF. As DNA, the CDR3 is TGTGCCAGCATCGACAGTCTTAACTATGGCTACACCTTC.